This T cell receptor (beta chain) was identified in a study of T cells in severe cutaneous drug reactions. The donors had carbamazepine-induced Stevens-Johnson syndrome or toxic epidermal necrolysis. The iRepertoire multiplex PCR system with TCR subtype-specific primers built both bulk and single-cell libraries. TCRdb re-called the multiplex PCR reads, yielding one record per CDR3 amino acid sequence without DNA. The sample table sets out 450 to 600 distinct CDR3 sequences. The specimen sequenced was PBMCs. The receptors come from a human donor with Stevens-Johnson syndrome, a severe cutaneous drug reaction.

According to its frequency, this clonotype is large. This CDR3 reads CASSENTPGLAGNNEQFF. The chain is built from TRBV6-2 or TRBV6-3 and TRBJ2-1; TCRdb outputs TRBD2, but without DNA this stays unchecked. The germline CDR1 and CDR2 sequences are MNHEY and SVGEGT. The length of the CDR3 is 18 residues.